What follows are 25 T cell receptor beta chains derived from one specimen sequenced in a study of blood T cell repertoires in COVID-19. This table comes from immunoSEQ multiplex PCR, and its TCRdb copy is limited to in-frame clones, with some not included. The sample has about 260,000 clones; roughly 79% are singletons. Sequencing was done on a sample of peripheral blood. The source is an elderly woman with acute or convalescent COVID-19.

This sequence joins TRBV30 and TRBJ1-2, with TRBD1 matching 7 bases. V lost 1 base to trimming and J lost 5 bases; unmatched junction nucleotides: 4. Germline CDR1 GTSNPN, CDR2 SVGIG (reference sequence). The CDR3 sequence is 13 residues long. CDR3: CAWSETGPYGYTF. CDR3 nucleotide sequence: TGTGCCTGGAGTGAGACAGGGCCTTATGGCTACACCTTC.

The gene calls are TRBV18 and TRBJ1-1; the match to TRBD1 covers 9 bases. V lost 1 base to trimming and J lost 2 bases; unmatched junction nucleotides: 8. Per germline, CDR1 KGHSH and CDR2 LQKENI. This CDR3 has 17 amino acids. DNA for the CDR3: TGTGCCAGCTCACCACTGGGACAGGGAATAGTTAACACTGAAGCTTTCTTT. This gives the protein CASSPLGQGIVNTEAFF.

The V call is TRBV30, the J call TRBJ1-5; D is ambiguous. The CDR3 is 14 residues long. Trimming stripped 0 bases from V and 4 bases from J, with 10 bases between. Germline loops: CDR1 GTSNPN, CDR2 SVGIG (reference sequence). The CDR3, as DNA: TGTGCCTGGAGTGTAAAACAGAAAAATCAGCCCCAGCATTTT. Translation: CAWSVKQKNQPQHF.

This chain uses TRBV19 with TRBJ1-1, with D unresolved. The V and J ends lost 3 bases and 0 bases respectively, with 5 bases between them. Per germline, CDR1 LNHDA and CDR2 SQIVND (reference sequence). The CDR3 consists of 13 residues. The CDR3 region has the DNA TGTGCCAGTAGTATCTCAGTGAACACTGAAGCTTTCTTT. Amino acid sequence: CASSISVNTEAFF.

This chain joins TRBV9 and TRBJ2-2; D not certain. The CDR3 runs to 12 residues. V shed 2 bases and J shed 6 bases, with 5 bases lying between them. Germline V lookup: CDR1 SGDLS, CDR2 YYNGEE. In nucleotides, the CDR3 is TGTGCCAGCAGCGTTATTGCCGGGGAGCTGTTTTTT. This gives the protein CASSVIAGELFF.

This sequence joins TRBV28 and TRBJ2-3; 11 bases agree with TRBD2. CDR1 and CDR2 (germline): MDHEN, SYDVKM. V shed 7 bases, J shed 1 base, and the junction held 7 bases outside the gene matches. CDR3 length: 16 residues. CDR3 sequence: CASILSGRAGTDTQYF. DNA for the CDR3: TGTGCCAGCATCCTTAGCGGGAGGGCCGGCACAGATACGCAGTATTTT.

The J gene is TRBJ2-3, the V gene TRBV4-3; 8 bases line up with TRBD2. V was clipped by 0 bases and J by 0 bases; unmatched bases: 2. The V gene's germline CDR1 is LGHNA and CDR2 YSLEER. The CDR3 has 16 residues. CDR3 residues: CASSQETSASTDTQYF. CDR3 DNA sequence: TGCGCCAGCAGCCAAGAGACTAGCGCAAGCACAGATACGCAGTATTTT.

V and J are TRBV2 and TRBJ2-5; 9 bases fit TRBD2. Losses at the gene ends were 8 bases for V and 5 bases for J; bases not matched to a gene: 9. CDR1 and CDR2 from the germline V gene are SNHLY and FYNNEI. This CDR3 spans 14 amino acids. The CDR3 here is CASGLAGKEETQYF. The CDR3 DNA is TGTGCCAGCGGTCTAGCGGGGAAGGAGGAGACCCAGTACTTC. Based on the CDR3 plus reference TRBV2 and TRBJ2-5, the full variable domain is EPEVTQTPSHQVTQMGQEVILRCVPISNHLYFYWYRQILGQKVEFLVSFYNNEISEKSEIFDDQFSVERPDGSNFTLKIRSTKLEDSAMYFCASGLAGKEETQYFGPGTRLLVL.

This rearrangement joins TRBV6-5 to TRBJ1-2; no definite D call. The CDR3 spans 13 residues. Trimming removed 9 bases at V and 2 bases at J, with 13 bases between. Germline-derived CDR1 and CDR2 are MNHEY and SVGAGI. The CDR3 sequence: CASQKTPNYGYTF. CDR3 sequence (DNA): TGTGCCAGTCAGAAAACACCGAACTATGGCTACACCTTC.

The chain carries TRBV6-2 or TRBV6-3 and TRBJ1-1; 7 positions agree with TRBD1. CDR1 is MNHEY, CDR2 SVGEGT, per germline. The CDR3 loop spans 14 amino acids. The V gene end was trimmed by 3 bases and the J gene end by 1 base; junction bases not matched to a gene: 2. CDR3 coding DNA: TGTGCCAGCAGTTATGCAGGGGGGAACACTGAAGCTTTCTTT. This codes for CASSYAGGNTEAFF.

A few counts support this clone. The chain combines TRBV11-2 with TRBJ1-2, with D possibly being TRBD1 (6 bases). Per the germline V gene, CDR1 is SGHAT and CDR2 is FQNNGV. V lost 5 bases and J 4 bases, leaving 11 bases between the germline ends. This CDR3 comprises 13 residues. The CDR3 here is CASSPGQSYGYTF. In DNA, the CDR3 is TGTGCCAGCAGCCCTGGACAGTCCTATGGCTACACCTTC.

The CDR3 DNA reads TGTGCCAGCAGCGTAGATGAGGTCTATGGCTACACCTTC. Translation: CASSVDEVYGYTF. The chain couples TRBV9 to TRBJ1-2, with D unresolved. The CDR3 spans 13 residues. Trimming cost V 0 bases and J 4 bases, with 7 bases left between them. Germline CDR1 and CDR2: SGDLS and YYNGEE.

The chain employs TRBV20-1 and TRBJ2-1; 9 nucleotides align to TRBD2. This CDR3 region has 13 residues. V lost 3 bases and J lost 4; bases outside the gene matches: 1. From germline, CDR1 is DFQATT and CDR2 SNEGSKA (reference sequence). CDR3 sequence (DNA): TGCAGTGCTAGTCTAGCGGGGTACAATGAGCAGTTCTTC. As protein: CSASLAGYNEQFF.

The sample holds a few counts of this clone. This chain links TRBV7-8 with TRBJ1-1; no clear D. Germline V lookup: CDR1 SGHVS, CDR2 FQNEAQ. The CDR3 sequence is 15 residues long. Trimming pared 7 bases from V and 1 base from J, leaving 16 bases between. The DNA of the CDR3 is TGTGCCAGCAACCCCCGGGAGAGGCCGAACACTGAAGCTTTCTTT. Translated: CASNPRERPNTEAFF.

This chain links TRBV18 with TRBJ1-1; the match to TRBD1 covers 9 bases. The J segment lost 2 bases and the V segment lost 3 bases, leaving 4 bases of the junction unmatched. The CDR3 consists of 15 residues. CDR1 is KGHSH, CDR2 LQKENI, per germline. The CDR3 coding sequence is TGTGCCAGCTCACCCGACAGGGGGAGAAACACTGAAGCTTTCTTT. It yields the protein CASSPDRGRNTEAFF. The full variable domain, with the rest looked up from reference TRBV18 and TRBJ1-1, is NAGVMQNPRHLVRRRGQEARLRCSPMKGHSHVYWYRQLPEEGLKFMVYLQKENIIDESGMPKERFSAEFPKEGPSILRIQQVVRGDSAAYFCASSPDRGRNTEAFFGQGTRLTVV.

The rearrangement joins TRBV6-2 or TRBV6-3 to TRBJ2-7, with D unresolved. Germline CDR1 is MNHEY and CDR2 is SVGEGT. The CDR3 is 14 residues long. V lost 2 bases, J lost 3 bases, and 11 bases lay in between. CDR3 bases: TGTGCCAGCAGTTACGGGCAGGCGATCTACGAGCAGTACTTC. It encodes CASSYGQAIYEQYF.

The chain combines TRBV5-4 with TRBJ2-1; 8 nucleotides agree with TRBD1. The germline CDR1 and CDR2 sequences are SGHNT and YYREEE (reference sequence). The CDR3 sequence is 15 residues long. J was trimmed by 3 bases and V by 0 bases; bases with no gene match: 2. The CDR3 spells CASSLATGGYNEQFF. The CDR3 DNA follows: TGTGCCAGCAGCTTGGCCACAGGGGGCTACAATGAGCAGTTCTTC.

This chain uses TRBV7-2 with TRBJ2-7; D is perhaps TRBD2 (6 bases). Germline V lookup: CDR1 SGHTA, CDR2 FQGNSA. The CDR3 is 16 amino acids. Deletions cut 4 bases from V and 0 bases from J, with 16 bases between. The CDR3 region is CASSSPAGWSSYEQYF. DNA of the CDR3: TGTGCCAGCAGCTCCCCCGCGGGGTGGTCCTCCTACGAGCAGTACTTC.

This chain connects TRBV3-1 (or the pseudogene TRBV3-2) to TRBJ1-3, with a weak D call TRBD1 (5 bases). V lost 0 bases, J lost 0 bases, and 12 bases lay in between. The CDR3 consists of 17 residues. Germline CDR1 and CDR2: LGHDT and YNNKEL (reference sequence). CDR3 loop: CASSQDTQGLSGNTIYF. The DNA for the CDR3 is TGTGCCAGCAGCCAAGATACCCAGGGACTCTCTGGAAACACCATATATTTT.

CDR3 nucleotide sequence: TGTGCCAGCAGCCTTGGAGCTAACCAAGAGACCCAGTACTTC. Protein sequence: CASSLGANQETQYF. The genes are TRBV11-2 and TRBJ2-5; D call uncertain. The ends were cut back, 5 bases at V and 0 bases at J, with 10 bases in the middle. Germline CDR1 and CDR2: SGHAT and FQNNGV. The CDR3 has 14 amino acids.

This clone was seen only a few times. The V gene is TRBV13, the J gene TRBJ1-6, with 7 bases fitting TRBD1. The germline gives CDR1 PRHDT, CDR2 FYEKMQ (reference sequence). The length of the CDR3 is 14 residues. Trimming at V came to 5 bases and at J to 7 bases, leaving 5 bases not matched to a gene. The CDR3 DNA reads TGTGCCAGCAGCCCCGGGACAGAGAATTCACCCCTCCACTTT. Its protein is CASSPGTENSPLHF.

The chain links TRBV9 to TRBJ2-1; 7 bases align to TRBD1. This CDR3 comprises 14 residues. Germline loops: CDR1 SGDLS, CDR2 YYNGEE. With V trimmed by 4 bases and J by 7 bases, 8 bases remained unmatched. CDR3 sequence reads: CASSPSQGVNEQFF. Written as DNA, the CDR3 is TGTGCCAGCAGCCCGAGCCAGGGGGTGAATGAGCAGTTCTTC.

The chain couples TRBV18 to TRBJ1-4; D is unclear. This CDR3 contains 14 residues. Germline V gene lookup returns CDR1 KGHSH and CDR2 LQKENI. The ends were cut back, 4 bases at V and 6 bases at J, with 12 bases in the middle. CDR3 sequence (DNA): TGTGCCAGCTCACTAGTGGAGTCAGATGAAAAACTGTTTTTT. Translating it yields CASSLVESDEKLFF. The full variable domain, rest sourced from reference TRBV18 and TRBJ1-4, is NAGVMQNPRHLVRRRGQEARLRCSPMKGHSHVYWYRQLPEEGLKFMVYLQKENIIDESGMPKERFSAEFPKEGPSILRIQQVVRGDSAAYFCASSLVESDEKLFFGSGTQLSVL.

This chain connects TRBV24-1 to TRBJ2-4, with 11 bases lining up with TRBD1. The CDR3 is 17 residues long. V trimming: 5 bases; J trimming: 0 bases; junction bases outside the gene matches: 5. Looked up from germline, CDR1 is KGHDR and CDR2 is SFDVKD. CDR3 nucleotide sequence: TGTGCCACCAGTGTCGGACAGGGGGCACTAGCCAAAAACATTCAGTACTTC. Amino acid sequence: CATSVGQGALAKNIQYF.

The V gene is TRBV18, the J gene TRBJ2-7; the D is unclear. In germline, CDR1 is KGHSH, CDR2 LQKENI. The ends were cut back, 2 bases at V and 1 base at J, with 6 bases in the middle. The CDR3 covers 13 residues. The CDR3 DNA follows: TGTGCCAGCTCACCAGCAGAATCCTACGAGCAGTACTTC. Its protein is CASSPAESYEQYF.